This T cell receptor (beta chain) was found in a study of T cells in Graves' hyperthyroidism and ophthalmopathy. The source material, RNA transcripts, was used to amplify TCR beta CDR3 regions. Primed by the HTBI set, a first-round RT-PCR was run on the TCR CDR3. TCRdb reprocessed the multiplex PCR reads with MiXCR, giving one entry per CDR3 protein. The sample holds some 360,000 distinct CDR3 sequences, 18% seen once. It was uncontrolled infection, other autoimmune disease, pregnancy or lactation that excluded patients. PBMCs came from about 10 ml fresh peripheral blood. At least ten counts were recorded for this clonotype. Its antigen is undetermined. Study-wide results and limits: Also found in blood were most expanded thyroid clonotypes above 0.001. A model of 13 V-J features distinguished ophthalmopathy from stable hyperthyroidism.

This CDR3 has 14 amino acids. The V gene lost 6 bases and the J gene lost 6 bases, with 17 bases spanning the gap. Germline V gene lookup returns CDR1 SGHAT and CDR2 FQNNGV. V usage is TRBV11-2 and J usage is TRBJ2-5; D perhaps matches TRBD1 (6 bases). This receptor was taken from a woman between 40 and 50 years old with Graves' ophthalmopathy. The sequencing sample was made of blood. The CDR3 DNA sequence: TGTGCCAGCAGTTCCCAGGGGCCCGGGAAGACCCAGTACTTC. It encodes CASSSQGPGKTQYF. The whole variable domain, remainder taken from reference TRBV11-2 and TRBJ2-5, is EAGVAQSPRYKIIEKRQSVAFWCNPISGHATLYWYQQILGQGPKLLIQFQNNGVVDDSQLPKDRFSAERLKGVDSTLKIQPAKLEDSAVYLCASSSQGPGKTQYFGPGTRLLVL.